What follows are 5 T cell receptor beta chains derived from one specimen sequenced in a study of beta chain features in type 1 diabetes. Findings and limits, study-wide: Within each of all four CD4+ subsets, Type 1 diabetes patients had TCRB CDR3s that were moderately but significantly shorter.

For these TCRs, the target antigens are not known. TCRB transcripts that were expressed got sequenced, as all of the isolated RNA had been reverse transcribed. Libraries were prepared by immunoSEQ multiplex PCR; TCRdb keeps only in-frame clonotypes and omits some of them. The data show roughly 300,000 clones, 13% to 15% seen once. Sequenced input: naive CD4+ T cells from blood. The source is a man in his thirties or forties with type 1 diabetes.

The CDR3 DNA follows: TGCGCCAGCAGCTTGGCCACTAGCGGAGATACGCAGTATTTT. It translates to CASSLATSGDTQYF. The chain combines TRBV5-1 with TRBJ2-3; 8 bases are a match to TRBD2. The CDR3 consists of 14 residues. Germline V gene sequence: CDR1 SGHRS, CDR2 YFSETQ. Germline trimming cut 0 bases from V and 5 bases from J; bases unmatched to any gene: 2.

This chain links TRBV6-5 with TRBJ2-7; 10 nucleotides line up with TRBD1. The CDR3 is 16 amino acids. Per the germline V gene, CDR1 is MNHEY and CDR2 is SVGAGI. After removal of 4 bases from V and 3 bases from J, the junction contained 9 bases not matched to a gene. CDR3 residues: CASSLSPRTGGYEQYF. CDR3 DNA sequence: TGTGCCAGCAGTTTGAGTCCTAGGACAGGGGGCTACGAGCAGTACTTC.

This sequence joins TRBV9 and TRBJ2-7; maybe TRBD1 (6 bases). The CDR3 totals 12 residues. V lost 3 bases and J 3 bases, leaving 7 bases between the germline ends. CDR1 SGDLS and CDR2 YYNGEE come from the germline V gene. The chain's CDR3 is CASSGGGYEQYF. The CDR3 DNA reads TGTGCCAGCAGCGGAGGGGGCTACGAGCAGTACTTC.

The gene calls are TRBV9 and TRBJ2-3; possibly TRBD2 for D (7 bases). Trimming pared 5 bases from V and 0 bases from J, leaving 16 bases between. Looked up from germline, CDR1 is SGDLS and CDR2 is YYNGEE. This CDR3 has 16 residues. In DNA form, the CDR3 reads TGTGCCAGCAGTTCGGGGGCTAGCGGTAGCACAGATACGCAGTATTTT. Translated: CASSSGASGSTDTQYF.

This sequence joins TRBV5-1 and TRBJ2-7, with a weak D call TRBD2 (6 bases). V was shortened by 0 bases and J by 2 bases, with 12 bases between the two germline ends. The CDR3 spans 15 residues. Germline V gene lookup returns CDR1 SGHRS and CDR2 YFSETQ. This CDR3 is CASSLVISGTYEQYF. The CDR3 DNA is TGCGCCAGCAGCTTGGTAATTAGCGGTACCTACGAGCAGTACTTC.